This T cell receptor beta chain was sequenced in a study of cytomegalovirus exposure and HLA in healthy donors. Overall study results and limits: Presence/absence analyses assumed roughly uniform sequencing depth across donors. TCR beta chains numbering about 160 were designated cytomegalovirus-associated. Rates of TCR association differed by HLA locus in a later analysis, with DRB1 highest and HLA-C lowest. For TCR beta chains, V- and J-gene trimming was later linked to a missense DCLRE1C variant.

CDR1 LGHNA and CDR2 YSLEER come from the germline V gene. This CDR3 spans 17 amino acids. Deletions cut 1 base from V and 2 bases from J, with 14 bases between. PCR amplification relied on 60 Vbeta primers (plus 13 Jbeta primers). Assay: immunoSEQ multiplex PCR; the TCRdb copy retains only in-frame clones and omits some. Here the sample table reports some 84,000 clones. Comment on this clone: Its cognate antigen is unknown.

The chain combines TRBV4-3 with TRBJ2-2, with a weak D call TRBD1 (5 bases). The TCR sequence derives from a man aged 50-59 years in good health and CMV-seronegative. Sequencing was done on a sample of PBMCs. The chain's CDR3 is CASSQADRLTNTGELFF. CDR3 sequence (DNA): TGCGCCAGCAGCCAAGCAGACAGACTCACTAACACCGGGGAGCTGTTTTTT.